Listed below are T cell receptor beta chains from one sample, sequenced in a study of T cell responses to AZD1222 COVID-19 vaccine. Here immunoSEQ multiplex PCR was the method, and the copy in TCRdb shows in-frame clones only, minus some. The table records about 150,000 clones, 93% of them present only once. The material was peripheral blood, obtained on day 0 of AZD1222 vaccination. The receptors were sampled from an adult in good health. CDR3s include the opening cysteine and the closing phenylalanine or tryptophan. The order of the fields is V gene, J gene, clone size, D gene, CDR3 protein, CDR3 DNA. A D gene is named only where the DNA matches it firmly. A clone size is listed for some rows: how often the clone was seen (once, few, many), or a class if it is expanded.

v_gene: TRBV3-1/TRBV3-2; j_gene: TRBJ1-6; abundance: NA; d_gene: TRBD1; CDR3aa: CASSQGPGQHNSPLHF; CDR3nt: TGTGCCAGCAGCCAAGGACCGGGACAGCATAATTCACCCCTCCACTTT
v_gene: TRBV6-5; j_gene: TRBJ1-1; abundance: NA; d_gene: NA; CDR3aa: CASHRAVGTEAFF; CDR3nt: TGTGCCAGTCACAGGGCGGTCGGAACTGAAGCTTTCTTT
v_gene: TRBV11-3; j_gene: TRBJ2-3; abundance: NA; d_gene: TRBD2; CDR3aa: CASSLGLAGGPYPDTQYF; CDR3nt: TGTGCCAGCAGCTTAGGACTAGCGGGAGGGCCGTACCCAGATACGCAGTATTTT
v_gene: TRBV12-5; j_gene: TRBJ1-1; abundance: NA; d_gene: NA; CDR3aa: CASGPHRENTEAFF; CDR3nt: TGTGCTAGTGGTCCTCACAGGGAGAACACTGAAGCTTTCTTT
v_gene: TRBV6-4; j_gene: TRBJ1-1; abundance: NA; d_gene: NA; CDR3aa: CASSEDRNTEAFF; CDR3nt: TGTGCCAGCAGTGAGGACAGAAACACTGAAGCTTTCTTT
v_gene: TRBV3-1/TRBV3-2; j_gene: TRBJ2-7; abundance: NA; d_gene: TRBD1; CDR3aa: CASSPGTGDWYEQYF; CDR3nt: TGTGCCAGCAGCCCGGGGACAGGCGACTGGTACGAGCAGTACTTC
v_gene: TRBV14; j_gene: TRBJ2-5; abundance: NA; d_gene: NA; CDR3aa: CASSRWAREETQYF; CDR3nt: TGTGCCAGCAGCAGGTGGGCACGAGAAGAGACCCAGTACTTC
v_gene: TRBV20-1; j_gene: TRBJ2-7; abundance: NA; d_gene: NA; CDR3aa: CSAISRYEQYF; CDR3nt: TGCAGTGCTATTTCCCGATACGAGCAGTACTTC
v_gene: TRBV6-5; j_gene: TRBJ1-4; abundance: NA; d_gene: NA; CDR3aa: CASKSPADYEKLFF; CDR3nt: TGTGCCAGCAAATCTCCCGCAGATTATGAAAAACTGTTTTTT
v_gene: TRBV4-2; j_gene: TRBJ2-3; abundance: NA; d_gene: TRBD2; CDR3aa: CASSQVLLAGGTDTQYF; CDR3nt: TGTGCCAGCAGCCAAGTCTTACTAGCGGGGGGCACAGATACGCAGTATTTT
v_gene: TRBV2; j_gene: TRBJ2-5; abundance: NA; d_gene: TRBD2; CDR3aa: CASSVGLAGVEQYF; CDR3nt: TGTGCCAGCAGCGTTGGACTAGCGGGAGTTGAGCAGTACTTC
v_gene: TRBV7-9; j_gene: TRBJ2-1; abundance: NA; d_gene: TRBD2; CDR3aa: CASSLPGLAGVNEQFF; CDR3nt: TGTGCCAGCAGCTTACCGGGACTAGCGGGAGTAAATGAGCAGTTCTTC
v_gene: TRBV12-3/TRBV12-4; j_gene: TRBJ2-3; abundance: NA; d_gene: NA; CDR3aa: CASRLLSTDTQYF; CDR3nt: TGTGCCAGCAGGCTCCTTAGCACAGATACGCAGTATTTT
v_gene: TRBV27; j_gene: TRBJ2-3; abundance: NA; d_gene: TRBD1; CDR3aa: CASSRDRAVRTDTQYF; CDR3nt: TGTGCCAGCAGCCGGGACAGGGCTGTTCGCACAGATACGCAGTATTTT
v_gene: TRBV3-1/TRBV3-2; j_gene: TRBJ1-1; abundance: NA; d_gene: NA; CDR3aa: CASSQDQMNTEAFF; CDR3nt: TGTGCCAGCAGCCAGGACCAAATGAACACTGAAGCTTTCTTT
v_gene: TRBV28; j_gene: TRBJ2-1; abundance: NA; d_gene: NA; CDR3aa: CASSAPAFNEQFF; CDR3nt: TGTGCCAGCAGCGCCCCAGCCTTCAATGAGCAGTTCTTC
v_gene: TRBV11-2; j_gene: TRBJ1-2; abundance: NA; d_gene: NA; CDR3aa: CASSNSPNYGYTF; CDR3nt: TGTGCCAGCAGCAACAGTCCTAACTATGGCTACACCTTC
v_gene: TRBV28; j_gene: TRBJ2-2; abundance: NA; d_gene: TRBD1; CDR3aa: CASTLDRAGTGELFF; CDR3nt: TGTGCCAGCACCCTGGACAGGGCGGGCACCGGGGAGCTGTTTTTT
v_gene: TRBV7-8; j_gene: TRBJ2-2; abundance: once; d_gene: NA; CDR3aa: CASSLRPYHTGELFF; CDR3nt: TGTGCCAGCAGCTTAAGGCCGTACCACACCGGGGAGCTGTTTTTT
v_gene: TRBV10-3; j_gene: TRBJ2-7; abundance: once; d_gene: NA; CDR3aa: CAISESVGRSYEQYF; CDR3nt: TGTGCCATCAGTGAGTCTGTGGGGCGATCCTACGAGCAGTACTTC
v_gene: TRBV5-4; j_gene: TRBJ2-7; abundance: NA; d_gene: NA; CDR3aa: CASSLAVGGYEQYF; CDR3nt: TGTGCCAGCAGCTTGGCCGTAGGCGGTTACGAGCAGTACTTC
v_gene: TRBV6-6; j_gene: TRBJ1-5; abundance: NA; d_gene: NA; CDR3aa: CASSYNGPTTNQPQHF; CDR3nt: TGTGCCAGCAGTTACAATGGGCCCACGACCAATCAGCCCCAGCATTTT
v_gene: TRBV4-2; j_gene: TRBJ2-7; abundance: NA; d_gene: NA; CDR3aa: CASSQDPGINYEQYF; CDR3nt: TGTGCCAGCAGCCAAGACCCGGGAATAAACTACGAGCAGTACTTC
v_gene: TRBV19; j_gene: TRBJ2-5; abundance: NA; d_gene: TRBD2; CDR3aa: CASSIGLAGETQYF; CDR3nt: TGTGCCAGTAGTATAGGACTAGCGGGAGAGACCCAGTACTTC
v_gene: TRBV9; j_gene: TRBJ1-4; abundance: NA; d_gene: NA; CDR3aa: CASSVDSGISGEKLFF; CDR3nt: TGTGCCAGCAGCGTAGACTCAGGGATCTCTGGAGAAAAACTGTTTTTT
v_gene: TRBV20-1; j_gene: TRBJ2-7; abundance: NA; d_gene: TRBD2; CDR3aa: CSASLAGLSSYEQYF; CDR3nt: TGCAGTGCTAGTCTAGCGGGCTTGAGCTCCTACGAGCAGTACTTC
v_gene: TRBV29-1; j_gene: TRBJ1-5; abundance: NA; d_gene: TRBD1; CDR3aa: CSVAGTGGQPQHF; CDR3nt: TGCAGCGTCGCCGGGACAGGGGGCCAGCCCCAGCATTTT
v_gene: TRBV6-6; j_gene: TRBJ2-1; abundance: NA; d_gene: NA; CDR3aa: CASAAGLGGYNEQFF; CDR3nt: TGTGCCAGCGCCGCCGGACTAGGGGGCTACAATGAGCAGTTCTTC
v_gene: TRBV6-5; j_gene: TRBJ2-5; abundance: once; d_gene: NA; CDR3aa: CASRGDNQETQYF; CDR3nt: TGTGCCAGCAGAGGGGACAACCAAGAGACCCAGTACTTC
v_gene: TRBV11-2; j_gene: TRBJ1-6; abundance: NA; d_gene: NA; CDR3aa: CASSLLVRRQANSPLHF; CDR3nt: TGTGCCAGCAGCTTATTAGTTAGGCGGCAAGCGAATTCACCCCTCCACTTT
v_gene: TRBV30; j_gene: TRBJ1-5; abundance: NA; d_gene: NA; CDR3aa: CAWSVSGDNQPQHF; CDR3nt: TGTGCCTGGAGTGTATCTGGGGACAATCAGCCCCAGCATTTT
v_gene: TRBV19; j_gene: TRBJ2-2; abundance: NA; d_gene: NA; CDR3aa: CASAPLEGKIGELFF; CDR3nt: TGTGCCAGTGCCCCCCTAGAAGGAAAGATCGGGGAGCTGTTTTTT
v_gene: TRBV28; j_gene: TRBJ1-5; abundance: NA; d_gene: NA; CDR3aa: CASWNPDISNQPQHF; CDR3nt: TGTGCCAGCTGGAATCCAGACATTAGCAATCAGCCCCAGCATTTT
v_gene: TRBV9; j_gene: TRBJ2-1; abundance: NA; d_gene: TRBD2; CDR3aa: CASSVGGGREWNEQFF; CDR3nt: TGTGCCAGCAGCGTAGGGGGAGGGCGGGAGTGGAATGAGCAGTTCTTC
v_gene: TRBV19; j_gene: TRBJ1-6; abundance: NA; d_gene: TRBD1; CDR3aa: CASSPTRTGGEPPLNSPLHF; CDR3nt: TGTGCCAGTAGTCCGACCAGGACAGGGGGCGAACCACCCCTAAATTCACCCCTCCACTTT
v_gene: TRBV10-3; j_gene: TRBJ2-1; abundance: NA; d_gene: NA; CDR3aa: CAISESGGRAYFSSYNEQFF; CDR3nt: TGTGCCATCAGTGAGTCGGGGGGCAGGGCCTACTTCAGCTCCTACAATGAGCAGTTCTTC
v_gene: TRBV30; j_gene: TRBJ1-3; abundance: NA; d_gene: NA; CDR3aa: CAWNTEAGNTIYF; CDR3nt: TGTGCCTGGAATACGGAAGCTGGAAACACCATATATTTT
v_gene: TRBV3-1/TRBV3-2; j_gene: TRBJ1-5; abundance: NA; d_gene: NA; CDR3aa: CASSQGRALNQPQHF; CDR3nt: TGTGCCAGCAGCCAAGGAAGGGCCTTAAATCAGCCCCAGCATTTT
v_gene: TRBV9; j_gene: TRBJ2-1; abundance: NA; d_gene: NA; CDR3aa: CASSGSGEQFF; CDR3nt: TGTGCCAGCAGCGGGAGCGGGGAGCAGTTCTTC
v_gene: TRBV6-5; j_gene: TRBJ2-1; abundance: NA; d_gene: TRBD1; CDR3aa: CASSRTGHNEQFF; CDR3nt: TGTGCCAGCAGTAGGACAGGGCACAATGAGCAGTTCTTC
v_gene: TRBV6-1; j_gene: TRBJ2-7; abundance: NA; d_gene: NA; CDR3aa: CASSETGTGGEQYF; CDR3nt: TGTGCCAGCAGTGAAACGGGGACTGGGGGCGAGCAGTACTTC
v_gene: TRBV10-2; j_gene: TRBJ2-7; abundance: NA; d_gene: TRBD1; CDR3aa: CASRDPGQAYEQYF; CDR3nt: TGCGCCAGCAGGGATCCGGGACAGGCCTACGAGCAGTACTTC
v_gene: TRBV5-8; j_gene: TRBJ1-5; abundance: NA; d_gene: NA; CDR3aa: CASSLQTRDQPQHF; CDR3nt: TGTGCCAGCAGCTTACAGACTCGTGATCAGCCCCAGCATTTT
v_gene: TRBV19; j_gene: TRBJ2-1; abundance: NA; d_gene: TRBD2; CDR3aa: CASSGSSGRGNEQFF; CDR3nt: TGTGCCAGTAGTGGGTCTAGCGGGAGGGGGAATGAGCAGTTCTTC
v_gene: TRBV28; j_gene: TRBJ2-7; abundance: few; d_gene: TRBD1; CDR3aa: CASSLDRGAEEQYF; CDR3nt: TGTGCCAGCAGTTTAGACAGGGGGGCGGAGGAGCAGTACTTC
v_gene: TRBV10-3; j_gene: TRBJ2-1; abundance: NA; d_gene: TRBD2; CDR3aa: CAISATSGRAERSFF; CDR3nt: TGTGCCATCAGTGCCACTAGCGGGAGGGCCGAAAGATCTTTCTTC
v_gene: TRBV12-3/TRBV12-4; j_gene: TRBJ2-1; abundance: NA; d_gene: NA; CDR3aa: CASSLGLYNEQFF; CDR3nt: TGTGCCAGCAGTCTGGGACTTTACAATGAGCAGTTCTTC
v_gene: TRBV27; j_gene: TRBJ2-3; abundance: once; d_gene: NA; CDR3aa: CARGADTQYF; CDR3nt: TGTGCCAGGGGGGCAGATACGCAGTATTTT
v_gene: TRBV3-1/TRBV3-2; j_gene: TRBJ2-5; abundance: few; d_gene: NA; CDR3aa: CASRRTGPQETQYF; CDR3nt: TGTGCCAGCAGACGGACGGGACCTCAAGAGACCCAGTACTTC
v_gene: TRBV5-1; j_gene: TRBJ1-3; abundance: NA; d_gene: NA; CDR3aa: CASSPGSGNTIYF; CDR3nt: TGCGCCAGCAGCCCAGGGAGTGGAAACACCATATATTTT
v_gene: TRBV28; j_gene: TRBJ1-2; abundance: NA; d_gene: NA; CDR3aa: CASSSWDGQNYGYTF; CDR3nt: TGTGCCAGCAGTTCCTGGGACGGACAGAACTATGGCTACACCTTC
v_gene: TRBV28; j_gene: TRBJ2-3; abundance: NA; d_gene: TRBD2; CDR3aa: CASTPPSSGTSTDTQYF; CDR3nt: TGTGCCAGCACCCCCCCCTCTAGCGGCACTAGCACAGATACGCAGTATTTT
v_gene: TRBV18; j_gene: TRBJ2-1; abundance: NA; d_gene: NA; CDR3aa: CASSPPETGPRYNEQFF; CDR3nt: TGTGCCAGCTCACCACCAGAGACAGGACCCCGGTACAATGAGCAGTTCTTC